This TCR beta chain appears in the sequencing data of a study of CD8 T cells in Susac syndrome. Sequencing of TCR beta was carried out in blood CD8+ and CD4+ T cells. In the multiple sclerosis control group, patients were treatment-naive and had stable or active relapsing-remitting disease. Negative isolation was applied to CD8+ and CD4+ T cells, and FACS enrichment was applied to TEMRA cells. The length of the CDR3 is 18 residues. The V and J ends lost 0 bases and 2 bases, in that order; junction bases with no gene match: 7. Random hexamers served to reverse transcribe about 0.45 to 1 ug RNA. Coverage of TCR beta CDR3 amplification by immunoSEQ multiplex PCR extended to 54 Vbeta and 13 Jbeta. TCRdb reprocessed the immunoSEQ multiplex PCR reads via MiXCR and lists one record per CDR3 protein. The table includes about 210,000 distinct CDR3 sequences, roughly 96% detected once.

The sequencing input was CD4+ T cells from PBMCs. The chain joins TRBV23-1 to TRBJ2-3; 11 bases match TRBD2. TRBV23-1 is sorted into the ORF group, with uncertain function. The clonotype comes from a human donor with multiple sclerosis. Here the CDR3 reads CASSQSSTSGNLTDTQYF. Here the CDR3 DNA reads TGCGCCAGCAGTCAATCGTCGACTAGCGGGAACCTCACAGATACGCAGTATTTT.